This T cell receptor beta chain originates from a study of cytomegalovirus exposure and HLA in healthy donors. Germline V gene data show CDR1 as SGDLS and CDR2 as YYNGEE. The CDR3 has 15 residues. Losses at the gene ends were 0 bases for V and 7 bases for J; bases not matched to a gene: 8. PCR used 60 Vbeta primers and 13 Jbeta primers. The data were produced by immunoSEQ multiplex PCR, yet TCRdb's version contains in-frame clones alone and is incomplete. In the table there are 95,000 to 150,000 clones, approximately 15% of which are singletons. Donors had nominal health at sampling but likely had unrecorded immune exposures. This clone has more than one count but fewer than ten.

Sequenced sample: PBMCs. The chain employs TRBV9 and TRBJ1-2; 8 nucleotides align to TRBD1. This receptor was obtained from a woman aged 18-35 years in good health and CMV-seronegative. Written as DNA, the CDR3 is TGTGCCAGCAGCGTAGACCCGGGACAGGCTGGTGGCTACACCTTC. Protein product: CASSVDPGQAGGYTF. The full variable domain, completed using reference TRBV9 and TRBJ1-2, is DSGVTQTPKHLITATGQRVTLRCSPRSGDLSVYWYQQSLDQGLQFLIQYYNGEERAKGNILERFSAQQFPDLHSELNLSSLELGDSALYFCASSVDPGQAGGYTFGSGTRLTVV.